This T cell receptor beta chain was identified in a study of T-cell memory formation after mild COVID-19. The wider study: TCR clusters were largely donor specific.

This clonotype has just a few counts. The V gene end was trimmed by 5 bases and the J gene end by 5 bases; junction bases not matched to a gene: 6. There are 15 residues in the CDR3. Germline V lookup: CDR1 SEHNR, CDR2 FQNEAQ (reference sequence). After 5'RACE with constant-segment primers, TCR alpha and TCR beta cDNA libraries carrying sample barcodes and UMIs were obtained. TCRdb fed the 5' RACE reads into MiXCR, producing one record per CDR3 protein. The sample has around 310,000 distinct CDR3 sequences, 13% to 15% seen once. This receptor was obtained from a man between 18 and 29 years old who had mild COVID-19 (a few samples of this study predate the infection). Cell type and time point are not known. This chain uses TRBV7-9 with TRBJ2-3; 11 bases agree with TRBD1. The sequencing input was PBMCs or a T cell subset sorted from them (not recorded which). CDR3 nucleotides: TGTGCCAGCAGCCCCGGGACAGGGGGAAGAGATACGCAGTATTTT. Its protein product is CASSPGTGGRDTQYF.